A selection of T cell receptor beta chains follows, all from one sample in a study of blood T cell repertoires in COVID-19. Using immunoSEQ multiplex PCR, the repertoire was profiled, and TCRdb retains in-frame clones only, with some absent. The repertoire consists of hundreds of thousands of clones, with more than 75% occurring once and the leading ten covering around 4.5%. The sample taken for sequencing was PBMCs or T cells enriched from blood (not recorded which). The receptors were sampled from a man younger than 45 with acute COVID-19. Each CDR3 is given with its conserved first and last residue. Each record gives: clone size, J gene, V gene, D gene, CDR3 protein, CDR3 DNA. A D gene is named only where the DNA matches it firmly. Some rows have no size entry. The others give once, few or many, or a class for an expanded clone.

clone_size: NA; j_call: TRBJ2-3; v_call: TRBV6-4; d_call: TRBD2; cdr3_aa: CASSDGSGGTQYF; cdr3_nt: TGTGCCAGCAGTGACGGTAGCGGGGGGACGCAGTATTTT
clone_size: NA; j_call: TRBJ1-2; v_call: TRBV24-1; d_call: NA; cdr3_aa: CATSDGGNYGYTF; cdr3_nt: TGTGCCACCAGTGATGGAGGGAACTATGGCTACACCTTC
clone_size: few; j_call: TRBJ2-5; v_call: TRBV5-1; d_call: NA; cdr3_aa: CASSYGPGGETQYF; cdr3_nt: TGCGCCAGCAGCTACGGACCAGGGGGGGAGACCCAGTACTTC
clone_size: few; j_call: TRBJ2-4; v_call: TRBV28; d_call: NA; cdr3_aa: CASSILTKAKNIQYF; cdr3_nt: TGTGCCAGCAGTATCCTTACTAAAGCCAAAAACATTCAGTACTTC
clone_size: NA; j_call: TRBJ2-6; v_call: TRBV7-6; d_call: TRBD2; cdr3_aa: CASSRGGFSGANVLTF; cdr3_nt: TGTGCCAGCAGCCGGGGGGGCTTCTCTGGGGCCAACGTCCTGACTTTC
clone_size: NA; j_call: TRBJ2-1; v_call: TRBV18; d_call: TRBD2; cdr3_aa: CASSPPARGGTYNEQFF; cdr3_nt: TGTGCCAGCTCACCACCGGCGCGGGGGGGGACTTACAATGAGCAGTTCTTC
clone_size: NA; j_call: TRBJ1-2; v_call: TRBV2; d_call: TRBD1; cdr3_aa: CASSTGANYGYTF; cdr3_nt: TGTGCCAGCAGCACAGGGGCAAACTATGGCTACACCTTC
clone_size: NA; j_call: TRBJ2-2; v_call: TRBV4-2; d_call: TRBD1; cdr3_aa: CASSHKGQGANTGELFF; cdr3_nt: TGTGCCAGCAGCCACAAAGGACAGGGGGCGAACACCGGGGAGCTGTTTTTT
clone_size: NA; j_call: TRBJ2-3; v_call: TRBV2; d_call: TRBD2; cdr3_aa: CASTSSGGRTDTQYF; cdr3_nt: TGTGCCAGCACATCTAGCGGGGGGCGCACAGATACGCAGTATTTT
clone_size: once; j_call: TRBJ2-7; v_call: TRBV10-3; d_call: NA; cdr3_aa: CAISDDRYYEQYF; cdr3_nt: TGTGCCATCAGTGACGACAGGTACTACGAGCAGTACTTC